The 16 T cell receptor beta chains below all came from one sample that was sequenced in a study of blood T cell repertoires in COVID-19 (dated by TCRdb to 2020 to 2022). The library was obtained by the immunoSEQ multiplex PCR assay. Entries here come from immuneACCESS through TCRdb and include only in-frame sequences with V and J called. Some clones fail to appear in such tables; in the studies checked, an unresolved V gene covers under half of the shortfall, and the cause of the remainder is unknown. Across this sample there are hundreds of thousands of clones, with 88% seen only once. The top ten hold roughly 15% of the sample. Specimen: PBMCs or T cells enriched from blood (not recorded which). These receptors all come from a woman between 50 and 59 years old with acute COVID-19.

The chain couples TRBV7-3 to TRBJ2-1, with TRBD2 matching 13 bases. J was trimmed by 4 bases and V by 5 bases; bases with no gene match: 5. Germline values: CDR1 SGHTA, CDR2 FQGTGA. The CDR3 length is 16 residues. CDR3 nucleotides: TGTGCCAGCAGCCCAGGGACTAGCGGGATTTACAATGAGCAGTTCTTC. Translation: CASSPGTSGIYNEQFF.

This clone was detected a few times. The chain employs TRBV19 and TRBJ2-7; TRBD1 matches 8 bases. The germline V gene has CDR1 LNHDA and CDR2 SQIVND (reference sequence). CDR3 size: 14 residues. V shed 4 bases, J shed 6 bases, and the junction held 8 bases outside the gene matches. The CDR3 loop is CASSKDRDPLEQYF. CDR3 bases: TGTGCCAGTAGTAAGGACAGGGACCCTCTCGAGCAGTACTTC.

The J gene is TRBJ2-5, the V gene TRBV4-1, with 16 bases matching TRBD2. From germline, CDR1 is MGHRA and CDR2 YSYEKL. CDR3 length: 18 residues. Trimming at V came to 0 bases and at J to 4 bases, leaving 5 bases not matched to a gene. CDR3 sequence (DNA): TGCGCCAGCAGCCAAGATCCCGGGACTAGCGGGAGGGCAGAGACCCAGTACTTC. Protein sequence: CASSQDPGTSGRAETQYF.

This clone was counted only a few times. This chain connects TRBV28 to TRBJ1-2, with D unresolved. Germline assignment: CDR1 MDHEN and CDR2 SYDVKM. V lost 1 base to trimming and J lost 4 bases, with 10 bases between them. The CDR3 spans 14 residues. The CDR3 is CASSLFPGIYGYTF. The CDR3 nucleotides read TGTGCCAGCAGTTTATTTCCGGGTATCTATGGCTACACCTTC.

This clone was counted a single time. This chain connects TRBV27 to TRBJ1-5; D is perhaps TRBD1 (6 bases). The CDR3 is 17 amino acids. Trimming stripped 5 bases from V and 0 bases from J, with 17 bases between. The V gene's germline CDR1 is MNHEY and CDR2 SMNVEV (reference sequence). The CDR3 loop reads CASSRPGRGGSNQPQHF. The CDR3 DNA sequence: TGTGCCAGCAGTCGACCCGGACGAGGGGGTAGCAATCAGCCCCAGCATTTT.

The chain links TRBV4-3 to TRBJ1-5, with unresolved D. Germline-derived CDR1 and CDR2 are LGHNA and YSLEER. The V end lost 0 bases, the J end lost 1 base, and 4 bases lay between the germline ends. The CDR3 totals 14 residues. The CDR3 reads CASSQDLSNQPQHF. The CDR3 DNA sequence: TGCGCCAGCAGCCAAGACTTAAGCAATCAGCCCCAGCATTTT.

The CDR3 nucleotides read TGTGCCAGCAGCCCGGGATTATTTAATGAAAAACTGTTTTTT. This translates into CASSPGLFNEKLFF. The J gene is TRBJ1-4, the V gene TRBV4-2; D unclear. CDR3 length: 14 amino acids. V gave up 4 bases and J gave up 4 bases, with 10 bases separating them. The V gene's germline CDR1 is LGHNA and CDR2 YNFKEQ.

The V and J genes are TRBV11-3 and TRBJ2-7; D ambiguous. CDR3 size: 14 residues. Trimming took off 1 base at V and 5 bases at J, with 12 bases between the two ends. CDR1 is SGHNT, CDR2 YENEEA, per germline. The CDR3 DNA reads as TGTGCCAGCAGCTTAGGTCTTCCCTCTAACGAGCAGTACTTC. It is translated as CASSLGLPSNEQYF.

Note on this clone: The junction and the germline gene differ at one end; a read error may be behind it. V is TRBV5-4 and J is TRBJ2-5, with TRBD2 matching over 11 bases. This CDR3 contains 15 residues. Germline V gene sequence: CDR1 SGHNT, CDR2 YYREEE (reference sequence). The CDR3 DNA follows: TGTGCCAGTAGCTTAGCGGGAGGGGTTGAGGAGACCCAGTACTTC. The encoded protein is CASSLAGGVEETQYF.

Concerning this clone: The junction departs from the called germline gene at one end, perhaps through a read error. The V call is TRBV7-7, the J call TRBJ2-5, with TRBD1 matching 8 bases. CDR3 length: 14 amino acids. Germline V gene lookup returns CDR1 SSHAT and CDR2 FNYEAQ (reference sequence). The CDR3 loop is CASSARQGQGTQYF. The CDR3 nucleotides are TGTGCCAGCAGCGCCCGACAGGGGCAAGGGACCCAGTACTTC.

The chain combines TRBV3-1 (or the pseudogene TRBV3-2) with TRBJ1-1, with D maybe TRBD1 (6 bases). V lost 1 base, J lost 1 base, and 10 bases lay in between. Germline CDR1 reads LGHDT; CDR2 reads YNNKEL (reference sequence). The CDR3 length is 15 residues. CDR3 nucleotides: TGTGCCAGCAGCCAAGTGGGGGGGGCGAACACTGAAGCTTTCTTT. Its protein product is CASSQVGGANTEAFF.

This clone was found once. This sequence joins TRBV27 and TRBJ2-1; 7 bases are a match to TRBD1. This CDR3 has 15 amino acids. Germline assignment: CDR1 MNHEY and CDR2 SMNVEV (reference sequence). Germline trimming cut 7 bases from V and 10 bases from J; bases unmatched to any gene: 16. For the CDR3, the DNA is TGTGCCAGCAAAAGCCGGGACAGAGTAAATTCAGAGCAGTTCTTC. Residues: CASKSRDRVNSEQFF.

The gene calls are TRBV15 and TRBJ2-2; 7 nucleotides align to TRBD1. CDR1 LNHNV and CDR2 YYDKDF come from the germline V gene (reference sequence). J gave up 1 base and V 9 bases, and 5 bases lay outside the gene matches. The CDR3 is 14 amino acids. CDR3 region: CATGTDQNTGELFF. In nucleotides, the CDR3 is TGTGCCACAGGGACAGATCAGAACACCGGGGAGCTGTTTTTT.

The chain joins TRBV18 to TRBJ2-7; 10 bases fit TRBD1. After removal of 4 bases from V and 2 bases from J, the junction contained 11 bases not matched to a gene. The length of the CDR3 is 17 residues. CDR1 and CDR2 from the germline V gene are KGHSH and LQKENI. The CDR3 loop reads CASSRIGAGTGAYEQYF. For the CDR3, the DNA is TGTGCCAGCTCACGGATAGGTGCCGGGACAGGGGCCTACGAGCAGTACTTC.

This chain links TRBV29-1 with TRBJ2-7, with D maybe TRBD2 (5 bases). The germline V gene has CDR1 SQVTM and CDR2 ANQGSEA. CDR3 length: 13 residues. Trimming stripped 4 bases from V and 0 bases from J, with 10 bases between. This CDR3 reads CSVVAPNSYEQYF. The CDR3 DNA reads TGCAGCGTTGTAGCGCCTAACTCCTACGAGCAGTACTTC.

V gene TRBV11-2 combines with J gene TRBJ1-2, with 9 bases identical to TRBD1. The germline CDR1 and CDR2 sequences are SGHAT and FQNNGV. V lost 4 bases to trimming and J lost 4 bases; unmatched junction nucleotides: 4. The length of the CDR3 is 14 residues. The CDR3 region is CASSWDREGYGYTF. The CDR3 DNA reads as TGTGCCAGCAGCTGGGACAGGGAGGGCTATGGCTACACCTTC.